This paragraph covers one TCR beta chain sequence. Use of 60 Vbeta and 13 Jbeta primers characterized the PCR. The repertoire was sequenced with immunoSEQ multiplex PCR; TCRdb's copy has only in-frame clones and lacks some. The data hold 55,000 to 70,000 clones, with around 78% observed a single time. These data come from a study of cytomegalovirus exposure and HLA in healthy donors. Study context: T cells numbering approximately 170 million yielded some 100 million unique TCR beta sequences in an earlier analysis.

Germline V gives CDR1 SEHNR, CDR2 FQNEAQ (reference sequence). The V and J ends lost 0 bases and 8 bases respectively, with 8 bases between them. The CDR3 runs to 13 residues. The material sequenced was PBMCs. This chain uses TRBV7-9 with TRBJ2-1, with D possibly matching TRBD2 (6 bases). The source of this sequence is a man younger than 35 in good health and CMV-seropositive. The CDR3 DNA reads TGTGCCAGCAGCTTAGCGCCTAGCGATGAGCAGTTCTTC. Protein: CASSLAPSDEQFF. The complete variable domain, with remaining parts taken from reference TRBV7-9 and TRBJ2-1, reads DTGVSQNPRHKITKRGQNVTFRCDPISEHNRLYWYRQTLGQGPEFLTYFQNEAQLEKSRLLSDRFSAERPKGSFSTLEIQRTEQGDSAMYLCASSLAPSDEQFFGPGTRLTVL.